Listed below are T cell receptor beta chains from one sample, sequenced in a study of OX40 agonist ivuxolimab in advanced cancers. Assay: immunoSEQ multiplex PCR; the TCRdb copy retains only in-frame clones and omits some. The repertoire holds just over 25,000 clones, with approximately 86% as singletons. Material: CD4+ or CD8+ T cells sorted from blood, obtained in a trial of the OX40 agonist ivuxolimab. Receptors were obtained from an adult with an advanced solid tumor such as melanoma, head and neck, liver or kidney cancer. CDR3s include the opening cysteine and the closing phenylalanine or tryptophan. Each record gives: D gene, J gene, clone size, V gene, CDR3 DNA, CDR3 protein. D genes are given only for firm matches. Clone size, where shown, is once, few, many, or a class for clones that have expanded.

d_call: TRBD2; j_call: TRBJ2-7; clone_size: .; v_call: TRBV28; cdr3_nt: TGTGCCAGCACCGGGGGGGACTACGAGCAGTACTTC; cdr3_aa: CASTGGDYEQYF
d_call: TRBD2; j_call: TRBJ2-5; clone_size: .; v_call: TRBV7-9; cdr3_nt: TGTGCCAGCAGCTTAGGCTCAGCGGGGAGACAAGAGACCCAGTACTTC; cdr3_aa: CASSLGSAGRQETQYF
d_call: TRBD1; j_call: TRBJ2-7; clone_size: once; v_call: TRBV19; cdr3_nt: TGTGCCACTACCGCCGGGACAGGGGACTACGAGCAGTACTTC; cdr3_aa: CATTAGTGDYEQYF
d_call: .; j_call: TRBJ2-6; clone_size: .; v_call: TRBV7-9; cdr3_nt: TGTGCCACCCAGACAGGTCCCTTCTCTGGGGCCAACGTCCTGACTTTC; cdr3_aa: CATQTGPFSGANVLTF
d_call: .; j_call: TRBJ2-5; clone_size: few; v_call: TRBV10-2; cdr3_nt: TGCGCCAGCAGAGACAGCAGCCAAGAGACCCAGTACTTC; cdr3_aa: CASRDSSQETQYF
d_call: TRBD2; j_call: TRBJ2-2; clone_size: .; v_call: TRBV5-8; cdr3_nt: TGTGCCAGCAGCTATACTAGCGGGAGTTTTACCGGGGAGCTGTTTTTT; cdr3_aa: CASSYTSGSFTGELFF
d_call: .; j_call: TRBJ1-5; clone_size: .; v_call: TRBV6-1; cdr3_nt: TGTGCCAGCATCTCCGCGTGGGGAAGGGCTCAGCCCCAGCATTTT; cdr3_aa: CASISAWGRAQPQHF
d_call: .; j_call: TRBJ2-5; clone_size: .; v_call: TRBV4-2; cdr3_nt: TGTGCCAGCAGCCAAGAGTTGGTGGGAGGAGGGACCCAGTACTTC; cdr3_aa: CASSQELVGGGTQYF
d_call: .; j_call: TRBJ2-3; clone_size: .; v_call: TRBV19; cdr3_nt: TGTGCCACTAGGACAGGCACAGATACGCAGTATTTT; cdr3_aa: CATRTGTDTQYF
d_call: .; j_call: TRBJ1-5; clone_size: .; v_call: TRBV5-1; cdr3_nt: TGCGCCAGCAGCTTGGAGGCGGGCGTCAATCAGCCCCAGCATTTT; cdr3_aa: CASSLEAGVNQPQHF
d_call: TRBD1; j_call: TRBJ2-6; clone_size: .; v_call: TRBV4-3; cdr3_nt: TGCGCCAGCAGCCAAGGACAGGGATTTACTGGGGCCAACGTCCTGACTTTC; cdr3_aa: CASSQGQGFTGANVLTF
d_call: .; j_call: TRBJ1-5; clone_size: .; v_call: TRBV11-2; cdr3_nt: TGTGCCAGCAGCCCCGGGGGCAATCAGCCCCAGCATTTT; cdr3_aa: CASSPGGNQPQHF
d_call: .; j_call: TRBJ1-2; clone_size: once; v_call: TRBV11-3; cdr3_nt: TGTGCCAGCAGCTTAGGCCTAATGGGCGGCTACACCTTC; cdr3_aa: CASSLGLMGGYTF
d_call: TRBD1; j_call: TRBJ1-1; clone_size: .; v_call: TRBV19; cdr3_nt: TGTGCCAGTAGTAGACAGGGGATGAACACTGAAGCTTTCTTT; cdr3_aa: CASSRQGMNTEAFF
d_call: .; j_call: TRBJ1-2; clone_size: .; v_call: TRBV11-2; cdr3_nt: TGTGCCAGCAGCTTGAACAGAATCTATGGCTACACCTTC; cdr3_aa: CASSLNRIYGYTF
d_call: .; j_call: TRBJ1-6; clone_size: .; v_call: TRBV4-1; cdr3_nt: TGCGCCAGCAGCCCAAAGGGTCCGATTCCCAATTCACCCCTCCACTTT; cdr3_aa: CASSPKGPIPNSPLHF
d_call: TRBD1; j_call: TRBJ2-4; clone_size: .; v_call: TRBV2; cdr3_nt: TGTGCCACCAGGACAGGGAAAAACATTCAGTACTTC; cdr3_aa: CATRTGKNIQYF
d_call: TRBD2; j_call: TRBJ2-1; clone_size: once; v_call: TRBV4-3; cdr3_nt: TGCGCCAGCAGCCAAGTTCCCACTAGCGGGGCCCACAATGAGCAGTTCTTC; cdr3_aa: CASSQVPTSGAHNEQFF
d_call: .; j_call: TRBJ2-1; clone_size: few; v_call: TRBV7-7; cdr3_nt: TGTGCCAGCAGCCCGGGGACCGGGGGCGATGAGCAGTTCTTC; cdr3_aa: CASSPGTGGDEQFF
d_call: TRBD1; j_call: TRBJ2-7; clone_size: .; v_call: TRBV7-9; cdr3_nt: TGTGCCAGCAGCACAACCGGGACAGGGGGATACGAGCAGTACTTC; cdr3_aa: CASSTTGTGGYEQYF
d_call: TRBD1; j_call: TRBJ1-2; clone_size: .; v_call: TRBV30; cdr3_nt: TGTGCCTGGAGTGGCGGAACAGGGGGCGATGGCTACACCTTC; cdr3_aa: CAWSGGTGGDGYTF
d_call: .; j_call: TRBJ2-7; clone_size: few; v_call: TRBV11-2; cdr3_nt: TGTGCCAGCAGCTTAGGGGCTCCACCCTACGAGCAGTACTTC; cdr3_aa: CASSLGAPPYEQYF
d_call: TRBD2; j_call: TRBJ2-3; clone_size: .; v_call: TRBV5-4; cdr3_nt: TGTGCCAGCAGCCGGGGACTAGCGGAGGTCACAGATACGCAGTATTTT; cdr3_aa: CASSRGLAEVTDTQYF
d_call: .; j_call: TRBJ1-2; clone_size: .; v_call: TRBV27; cdr3_nt: TGTGCCAGCAGTTTCGGGGAGGGGGGCTATGGCTACACCTTC; cdr3_aa: CASSFGEGGYGYTF
d_call: .; j_call: TRBJ2-5; clone_size: .; v_call: TRBV9; cdr3_nt: TGTGCCAGCAGCGTAGCTTCGCTAACAGAGACCCAGTACTTC; cdr3_aa: CASSVASLTETQYF
d_call: .; j_call: TRBJ2-7; clone_size: .; v_call: TRBV9; cdr3_nt: TGTGCCAGCAGCCCCGGGACACTCTACTACGAGCAGTACTTC; cdr3_aa: CASSPGTLYYEQYF
d_call: .; j_call: TRBJ2-1; clone_size: .; v_call: TRBV9; cdr3_nt: TGTGCCAGCAGCGCGGGCCACCGGAGCTCCTACAATGAGCAGTTCTTC; cdr3_aa: CASSAGHRSSYNEQFF
d_call: TRBD1; j_call: TRBJ1-1; clone_size: once; v_call: TRBV5-1; cdr3_nt: TGCGCCAGCAGGAACAGACAGGGCCCATATCCCCACACTGAAGCTTTCTTT; cdr3_aa: CASRNRQGPYPHTEAFF
d_call: TRBD1; j_call: TRBJ2-7; clone_size: .; v_call: TRBV30; cdr3_nt: TGTGCCAGAACCGGGACAGGTGCCAACGAGCAGTACTTC; cdr3_aa: CARTGTGANEQYF
d_call: .; j_call: TRBJ2-4; clone_size: .; v_call: TRBV14; cdr3_nt: TGTGCCAGCAGCCATGGGGGCCGAAACATTCAGTACTTC; cdr3_aa: CASSHGGRNIQYF
d_call: TRBD2; j_call: TRBJ2-2; clone_size: .; v_call: TRBV5-1; cdr3_nt: TGCGCCAGCAGGACTAGCGGGTCGAACACCGGGGAGCTGTTTTTT; cdr3_aa: CASRTSGSNTGELFF
d_call: .; j_call: TRBJ1-2; clone_size: .; v_call: TRBV5-6; cdr3_nt: TGTGCCAGCAGCTGGGGGAATGGCTACACCTTC; cdr3_aa: CASSWGNGYTF
d_call: .; j_call: TRBJ2-7; clone_size: .; v_call: TRBV4-1; cdr3_nt: TGCGCCAGCAGCCTCACATGGGGTGCCAGCTCCTACGAGCAGTACTTC; cdr3_aa: CASSLTWGASSYEQYF
d_call: TRBD1; j_call: TRBJ1-2; clone_size: .; v_call: TRBV25-1; cdr3_nt: TGTGCCAGCAGTGAACAGACAGGGGAGAACTATGGCTACACCTTC; cdr3_aa: CASSEQTGENYGYTF
d_call: TRBD2; j_call: TRBJ2-5; clone_size: .; v_call: TRBV7-3; cdr3_nt: TGTGCCAGCAGCTTTGGACTAGCGGCTCAAGAGACCCAGTACTTC; cdr3_aa: CASSFGLAAQETQYF
d_call: .; j_call: TRBJ2-2; clone_size: .; v_call: TRBV27; cdr3_nt: TGTGCCAGCAGTTTGGGGACCGGGGAGCTGTTTTTT; cdr3_aa: CASSLGTGELFF
d_call: TRBD2; j_call: TRBJ2-7; clone_size: .; v_call: TRBV27; cdr3_nt: TGTGCCAGCAGTTTTCTAGCGGGAGTCTACGAGCAGTACTTC; cdr3_aa: CASSFLAGVYEQYF